This T cell receptor (beta chain) derives from a study of blood T cell repertoires in COVID-19. Overall study: Samples of COVID-19 (acute and convalescent) were obtained from the United States, Italy and Spain.

The germline CDR1 and CDR2 sequences are LGHNA and YSLEER. The CDR3 sequence is 15 residues long. Unmatched junction bases numbered 4, after V lost 0 bases and J lost 5 bases. Sequenced by immunoSEQ multiplex PCR; TCRdb stores in-frame clones only, minus some. The sample has 70,000 to 75,000 clones, just over 90% seen once. The sequence was collected from a woman aged 18-29 years with acute or convalescent COVID-19. The sample comprised peripheral blood. This sequence joins TRBV4-3 and TRBJ2-1; 7 bases line up with TRBD2. Written as DNA, the CDR3 is TGCGCCAGCAGCCAAGATGCTAGCGGTAACAATGAGCAGTTCTTC. It is translated as CASSQDASGNNEQFF.